Listed here are 9 T cell receptor beta chains from one sample, sequenced in a study of preoperative IRX-2 immunotherapy in early breast cancer. Clones were read by immunoSEQ multiplex PCR, and TCRdb kept only the in-frame ones, dropping some. The sample yields approximately 98,000 clones, roughly 88% seen once. Regarding treatment: preoperative locoregional IRX-2 cytokine immunotherapy. The source was tumor tissue, collected after IRX-2 immunotherapy. These receptors all stem from a human donor with breast cancer.

The rearrangement links TRBV11-3 to TRBJ1-1, with TRBD1 identical over 9 bases. Per germline, CDR1 SGHNT and CDR2 YENEEA. The J segment lost 9 bases and the V segment lost 5 bases, leaving 16 bases of the junction unmatched. This CDR3 spans 16 amino acids. Here the CDR3 DNA reads TGTGCCAGCAGCACCCCCGGGGAACAGGGGGCGAAAAAAGCTTTCTTT. This encodes CASSTPGEQGAKKAFF.

This chain joins TRBV28 and TRBJ2-7; D is perhaps TRBD1 or TRBD2 (6 bases each). Deletions cut 7 bases from V and 3 bases from J, with 16 bases between. This CDR3 region has 14 residues. Germline CDR1 is MDHEN and CDR2 is SYDVKM. Here the CDR3 DNA reads TGTGCCAGCACTTCAACAGGAGGGGGCTACGAGCAGTACTTC. It encodes CASTSTGGGYEQYF.

J is TRBJ1-6 and V is TRBV14; 8 bases agree with TRBD1. V lost 1 base, J lost 8 bases, and 1 base stayed unmatched. Germline CDR1 and CDR2: SGHDN and FVKESK. The CDR3 runs 14 residues. DNA of the CDR3: TGTGCCAGCAGCCAAGCCAGGGGGCATTCACCCCTCCACTTT. It encodes CASSQARGHSPLHF.

This clone was picked up a small number of times. V gene TRBV6-7 combines with J gene TRBJ2-2; D tentatively fits TRBD1 or TRBD2 (5 bases each). TRBV6-7 counts as an open reading frame of uncertain function. V shed 2 bases and J shed 8 bases, with 21 bases lying between them. The CDR3 has 17 residues. CDR3 sequence: CASSYPVHSRGQGELFF. CDR3 DNA: TGTGCCAGCAGTTACCCCGTACACTCGAGGGGCCAGGGGGAGCTGTTTTTT.

Concerning this clone: There is an ambiguous or unread base here, so the residue it gives is written X. The chain recombines TRBV11-3 with TRBJ1-5; 10 bases line up with TRBD1. V shed 5 bases, J shed 6 bases, and the junction held 13 bases outside the gene matches. The CDR3 extends over 17 amino acids. The V gene's germline CDR1 is SGHNT and CDR2 YENEEA. The CDR3 DNA follows: TGTGCCAGCAGCGGAACGACAGGGGGCKGGGGGGGTCAGCCCCAGCATTTT. It translates to CASSGTTGGXGGQPQHF.

CDR3 residues: CASSLETATYEQYF. CDR3 coding DNA: TGTGCCAGCAGCTTAGAGACAGCTACCTACGAGCAGTACTTC. The chain uses TRBV11-3 and TRBJ2-7, with TRBD1 as a possible D gene (5 bases). The CDR3 sequence is 14 residues long. Trimming pared 0 bases from V and 2 bases from J, leaving 8 bases between. Germline CDR1 is SGHNT and CDR2 is YENEEA.

This clone was detected a few times. The chain carries TRBV16 and TRBJ1-4; 7 nucleotides agree with TRBD1. Trimming cost V 4 bases and J 7 bases; bases outside gene matches: 6. The CDR3 is made up of 14 amino acids. Per the germline V gene, CDR1 is KGHSY and CDR2 is FQNENV. This CDR3 is CASSLQGMGEKLFF. The CDR3 DNA reads TGTGCCAGCAGCCTACAGGGGATGGGTGAAAAACTGTTTTTT.

The rearrangement links TRBV5-1 to TRBJ2-7; D might be TRBD2 (7 bases). The CDR3 spans 14 residues. Deletions cut 1 base from V and 2 bases from J, with 10 bases between. Germline-derived CDR1 and CDR2 are SGHRS and YFSETQ. The CDR3 DNA follows: TGCGCCAGCAGCTTGCCGGGGGGCGCCTACGAGCAGTACTTC. It yields the protein CASSLPGGAYEQYF.

The V gene is TRBV18, the J gene TRBJ1-1; maybe TRBD1 (6 bases). The germline CDR1 and CDR2 sequences are KGHSH and LQKENI. Trimming shortened V by 5 bases and J by 7 bases, and 20 bases separated the two germline ends. CDR3 length equals 15 residues. The CDR3 reads CASSSEQGARGEAFF. CDR3 coding DNA: TGTGCCAGCTCATCGGAACAGGGAGCGAGAGGTGAAGCTTTCTTT.